The 31 T cell receptor beta chains in this list originate from one sample, sequenced in a study of blood T cell repertoires in COVID-19. Some clones are missing from TCRdb's copy, which holds only in-frame ones; the method was immunoSEQ multiplex PCR. There are roughly 190,000 clones in the sample; more than 75% occur only once, and 8.5% to 10% lies in the top ten. Source material: peripheral blood. These receptors all come from a woman aged 45-59 years with active or convalescent COVID-19.

The rearrangement uses TRBV4-3 and TRBJ1-2, with 8 bases aligning to TRBD1. Trimming cost V 3 bases and J 6 bases; bases outside gene matches: 6. Germline loops: CDR1 LGHNA, CDR2 YSLEER. This CDR3 region has 14 residues. CDR3 sequence: CASSQRQGRNGYTF. CDR3 DNA: TGCGCCAGCAGCCAGCGACAGGGGAGGAATGGCTACACCTTC.

The chain employs TRBV20-1 and TRBJ2-7; D might be TRBD2 (5 bases). Between the trimmed V and J ends, which lost 3 bases and 5 bases, there was a span of 11 bases. Germline values: CDR1 DFQATT, CDR2 SNEGSKA (reference sequence). The CDR3 is 12 amino acids. The CDR3 loop is CSASSGGHEQYF. The DNA for the CDR3 is TGCAGTGCTAGTTCCGGAGGCCACGAGCAGTACTTC.

The chain carries TRBV25-1 and TRBJ1-1; the D gene is possibly TRBD1 (6 bases). There are 13 residues in the CDR3. The V and J ends lost 5 bases and 1 base respectively, with 8 bases between them. The V gene's germline CDR1 is MGHDK and CDR2 SYGVNS. In DNA form, the CDR3 reads TGTGCCAGCAGTCTACAGGGGAACACTGAAGCTTTCTTT. As protein: CASSLQGNTEAFF.

The genes are TRBV7-3 and TRBJ2-6; 8 bases are a match to TRBD1. This CDR3 is 17 amino acids long. Trimming at V came to 5 bases and at J to 0 bases, leaving 6 bases not matched to a gene. Germline CDR1 and CDR2: SGHTA and FQGTGA. The CDR3: CASSLGQVHSGANVLTF. In DNA, the CDR3 is TGTGCCAGCAGCCTGGGACAGGTTCACTCTGGGGCCAACGTCCTGACTTTC.

V and J are TRBV3-1 (or the pseudogene TRBV3-2) and TRBJ2-2, with TRBD2 matching over 16 bases. Germline V CDR1 and CDR2: LGHDT, YNNKEL (reference sequence). The CDR3 totals 17 residues. Trimming at V came to 4 bases and at J to 3 bases, leaving 2 bases not matched to a gene. The CDR3 DNA reads TGTGCCAGCAGCCCCGGGACTAGCGGGGGGGACACCGGGGAGCTGTTTTTT. Its protein is CASSPGTSGGDTGELFF.

Notes on this clone: This CDR3 fails to terminate in the conserved phenylalanine or tryptophan, so it likely reflects a read error. Because the CDR3's place on the DNA is in doubt, the DNA is left out and the CDR3 is given as listed by TCRdb. The CDR3 loop reads CASNPSVKQAGGLLRL. The chain has TRBV9 and TRBJ2-4; TRBD2, the D gene given by the table, was not confirmed from the DNA. CDR1 is SGDLS and CDR2 is YYNGEE in the germline V gene. The CDR3 length is 16 residues, termini included.

V gene TRBV24-1 combines with J gene TRBJ2-2; 14 nucleotides line up with TRBD2. The CDR3 runs 20 residues. V lost 3 bases, J lost 7 bases, and 15 bases stayed unmatched. Germline CDR1 reads KGHDR; CDR2 reads SFDVKD. The CDR3 DNA reads as TGTGCCACCAGTGATGGCAACAGGGGGGGACTAGCGGGAGACGTCGGGGAGCTGTTTTTT. As protein: CATSDGNRGGLAGDVGELFF.

This clone was seen only a few times. The CDR3, as DNA: TGTGCCAGCAGCTTCGGAACAGGGATGGGCGCCGGGGAGCTGTTTTTT. It codes for CASSFGTGMGAGELFF. V gene TRBV9 combines with J gene TRBJ2-2, with D maybe TRBD1 (6 bases). The germline CDR1 and CDR2 sequences are SGDLS and YYNGEE. The germline V and J ends were trimmed by 4 bases and 6 bases, with 19 bases remaining between them. CDR3 length: 16 residues.

The V call is TRBV19, the J call TRBJ1-6; D gene unclear. From germline, CDR1 is LNHDA and CDR2 SQIVND (reference sequence). Trimming stripped 5 bases from V and 8 bases from J, with 22 bases between. The CDR3 covers 17 residues. CDR3 loop: CASSVTRNLGNHSPLHF. The CDR3 coding sequence is TGTGCCAGTAGTGTAACCAGGAACTTGGGCAACCATTCACCCCTCCACTTT. The variable domain in full, with the rest retrieved from reference TRBV19 and TRBJ1-6, is DGGITQSPKYLFRKEGQNVTLSCEQNLNHDAMYWYRQDPGQGLRLIYYSQIVNDFQKGDIAEGYSVSREKKESFPLTVTSAQKNPTAFYLCASSVTRNLGNHSPLHFGNGTRLTVT.

This rearrangement joins TRBV7-2 to TRBJ2-7; possible D gene TRBD2, 6 bases. Germline CDR1 SGHTA, CDR2 FQGNSA. There are 16 residues in the CDR3. The V gene lost 5 bases and the J gene lost 2 bases, with 19 bases spanning the gap. CDR3 coding DNA: TGTGCCAGCAGCCCATTCGGGGGACTGGGAACCTACGAGCAGTACTTC. Encoded protein: CASSPFGGLGTYEQYF.

The V and J genes are TRBV29-1 and TRBJ2-3, with a tentative D call TRBD1 (5 bases). The CDR3 contains 12 residues. Germline V gene sequence: CDR1 SQVTM, CDR2 ANQGSEA. V shed 6 bases and J shed 2 bases, with 9 bases lying between them. CDR3 sequence (DNA): TGCAGCGTCAAGGGGATCACAGATACGCAGTATTTT. It translates to CSVKGITDTQYF.

The chain uses TRBV28 and TRBJ1-5, with D possibly matching TRBD1 (5 bases). Trimming removed 2 bases from V and 4 bases from J, with 9 bases in between. This CDR3 has 14 amino acids. Germline V gene sequence: CDR1 MDHEN, CDR2 SYDVKM. The CDR3 reads CASSLIQVNQPQHF. The CDR3 DNA sequence: TGTGCCAGCAGTTTAATACAGGTAAATCAGCCCCAGCATTTT.

The chain employs TRBV6-5 and TRBJ2-1, with TRBD2 identical over 10 bases. Trimming took 7 bases from V and 9 from J; bases not matched to a gene: 12. Germline assignment: CDR1 MNHEY and CDR2 SVGAGI. The length of the CDR3 is 15 residues. The CDR3: CASNQLSGGASEQFF. CDR3 nucleotides: TGTGCCAGCAACCAACTCAGCGGGGGGGCCAGTGAGCAGTTCTTC.

The chain combines TRBV6-2 or TRBV6-3 with TRBJ1-5; no reliable D call. Germline assignment: CDR1 MNHEY and CDR2 SVGEGT. The length of the CDR3 is 14 residues. With 2 bases removed from V and 0 bases from J, the gap between germline ends came to 5 bases. CDR3 residues: CASSYQYSNQPQHF. The CDR3 bases are TGTGCCAGCAGTTACCAGTATAGCAATCAGCCCCAGCATTTT.

This rearrangement joins TRBV30 to TRBJ2-7; TRBD1 agrees at 8 bases. Trimming at V came to 5 bases and at J to 3 bases, leaving 6 bases not matched to a gene. The CDR3 runs to 13 residues. Per the germline V gene, CDR1 is GTSNPN and CDR2 is SVGIG (reference sequence). The CDR3 here is CAWVTTGVYEQYF. Here the CDR3 DNA reads TGTGCCTGGGTGACGACAGGGGTCTACGAGCAGTACTTC.

This rearrangement joins TRBV30 to TRBJ1-1, with D hard to call. The CDR3 has 14 residues. Between the trimmed V and J ends, which lost 4 bases and 1 base, there was a span of 13 bases. Germline V gene data show CDR1 as GTSNPN and CDR2 as SVGIG (reference sequence). Here the CDR3 reads CAWTRGLGNTEAFF. The CDR3 region has the DNA TGTGCCTGGACCCGCGGACTGGGGAACACTGAAGCTTTCTTT.

Points on this clone: The same CDR3 can be traced to other DNA sequences in this sample. The chain recombines TRBV7-9 with TRBJ2-3; weak D call: TRBD2 (6 bases). CDR1 SEHNR and CDR2 FQNEAQ come from the germline V gene (reference sequence). V was cut by 1 base and J by 3 bases, with 11 bases left in between. The CDR3 length is 15 residues. The CDR3 loop is CASSLGAGFTDTQYF. CDR3 in DNA: TGTGCCAGCAGCTTAGGGGCGGGATTTACAGATACGCAGTATTTT.

The J gene is TRBJ1-4, the V gene TRBV6-6; weak D call: TRBD1 (6 bases). Trimming took off 2 bases at V and 4 bases at J, with 14 bases between the two ends. The germline V gene encodes CDR1 MNHNY and CDR2 SVGAGI (reference sequence). The CDR3 is 16 residues long. The DNA for the CDR3 is TGTGCCAGCAGTTACCCCCCGGGACATTTTAATGAAAAACTGTTTTTT. This encodes CASSYPPGHFNEKLFF.

The gene calls are TRBV5-1 and TRBJ1-1; 10 positions agree with TRBD1. CDR3 length: 16 residues. The V segment lost 3 bases and the J segment 5 bases; nucleotides outside the gene matches: 10. CDR1 is SGHRS and CDR2 is YFSETQ in the germline V gene. CDR3 DNA sequence: TGCGCCAGCAGCTCGCCCGGGACAGGGGTTTGGACTGAAGCTTTCTTT. As protein: CASSSPGTGVWTEAFF.

V is TRBV7-9 and J is TRBJ2-4, with 8 positions matching TRBD1. The germline CDR1 and CDR2 sequences are SEHNR and FQNEAQ (reference sequence). J lost 2 bases, V lost 1 base, and 7 bases had no gene match. The CDR3 contains 17 residues. The CDR3 DNA reads as TGTGCCAGCAGCTTAGTTGGGCGACAGGGGTCCAAAAACATTCAGTACTTC. Protein sequence: CASSLVGRQGSKNIQYF.

This clone was found a few times. The rearrangement links TRBV6-5 to TRBJ2-7, with 8 bases aligning to TRBD1. J gave up 1 base and V 4 bases, and 9 bases lay outside the gene matches. Looked up from germline, CDR1 is MNHEY and CDR2 is SVGAGI. This CDR3 has 16 amino acids. CDR3 bases: TGTGCCAGCAGTTCAAACAGGGGGAGTTATTCCTACGAGCAGTACTTC. Protein product: CASSSNRGSYSYEQYF.

The rearrangement links TRBV28 to TRBJ1-1, with 7 positions matching TRBD1. The germline V gene encodes CDR1 MDHEN and CDR2 SYDVKM. V shed 2 bases and J 4 bases; nucleotides not matched to a gene: 4. The CDR3 covers 14 residues. This CDR3 reads CASSLGTEFTEAFF. The DNA of the CDR3 is TGTGCCAGCAGTTTAGGGACAGAATTCACTGAAGCTTTCTTT. The full variable domain, with the rest looked up from reference TRBV28 and TRBJ1-1, is DVKVTQSSRYLVKRTGEKVFLECVQDMDHENMFWYRQDPGLGLRLIYFSYDVKMKEKGDIPEGYSVSREKKERFSLILESASTNQTSMYLCASSLGTEFTEAFFGQGTRLTVV.

Here the CDR3 DNA reads TGTGCCACAAAAAAGACAGATACCCAAGAGACCCAGTACTTC. Its protein product is CATKKTDTQETQYF. The chain is built from TRBV10-3 and TRBJ2-5; possible D gene TRBD1, 5 bases. Germline V gives CDR1 ENHRY, CDR2 SYGVKD. Trimming shortened V by 10 bases and J by 1 base, and 16 bases separated the two germline ends. CDR3 length: 14 amino acids.

The J gene is TRBJ1-1, the V gene TRBV4-3; maybe TRBD1 (5 bases). V was clipped by 3 bases and J by 5 bases, with 10 bases between them. Per germline, CDR1 LGHNA and CDR2 YSLEER. The CDR3 runs to 13 residues. CDR3 sequence reads: CASSHQGRTEAFF. In DNA, the CDR3 is TGCGCCAGCAGCCACCAGGGAAGGACTGAAGCTTTCTTT.

This chain uses TRBV11-2 with TRBJ2-5; the match to TRBD1 covers 8 bases. The CDR3 is 14 amino acids. With 3 bases clipped from V and 4 bases from J, the junction kept 4 bases outside the gene matches. CDR1 is SGHAT and CDR2 is FQNNGV in the germline V gene. The CDR3 coding sequence is TGTGCCAGCAGCTTGGACAGGGAAGGAGAGACCCAGTACTTC. Its protein product is CASSLDREGETQYF.

The rearrangement uses TRBV27 and TRBJ1-5; 9 bases align to TRBD1. The CDR3 length is 16 residues. CDR1 and CDR2 from the germline V gene are MNHEY and SMNVEV (reference sequence). V trimming: 5 bases; J trimming: 6 bases; junction bases outside the gene matches: 11. In DNA, the CDR3 is TGTGCCAGCAGTGGACGGACAGGGGAGGCGGGTCAGCCCCAGCATTTT. Protein sequence: CASSGRTGEAGQPQHF.

This chain connects TRBV28 to TRBJ2-1; 7 bases are a match to TRBD1. CDR3 size: 14 residues. V lost 6 bases, J lost 7 bases, and 9 bases stayed unmatched. The V gene's germline CDR1 is MDHEN and CDR2 SYDVKM. CDR3 protein: CASSTLDRLNEQFF. In DNA, the CDR3 is TGTGCCAGCAGCACCCTGGACAGGTTGAATGAGCAGTTCTTC.

V gene TRBV19 combines with J gene TRBJ2-3, with TRBD2 identical over 8 bases. This CDR3 comprises 16 residues. CDR1 LNHDA and CDR2 SQIVND come from the germline V gene (reference sequence). Trimming removed 6 bases from V and 2 bases from J; junction bases left unmatched: 10. CDR3 coding DNA: TGTGCCAGTAGGTCGGTGGCGGGGGGCCTCACAGATACGCAGTATTTT. Encoded protein: CASRSVAGGLTDTQYF.

The chain has TRBV20-1 and TRBJ2-1; no reliable D call. V was trimmed by 6 bases and J by 5 bases, leaving 8 bases between them. Looked up from germline, CDR1 is DFQATT and CDR2 is SNEGSKA (reference sequence). This CDR3 region has 11 residues. The CDR3, as DNA: TGCAGTGCGGCCGCCGACAATGAGCAGTTCTTC. Its translation: CSAAADNEQFF.

The chain combines TRBV27 with TRBJ1-6, with 9 bases lining up with TRBD1. The CDR3 consists of 17 residues. Germline loops: CDR1 MNHEY, CDR2 SMNVEV (reference sequence). V lost 1 base and J lost 5; bases outside the gene matches: 6. The CDR3 DNA reads TGTGCCAGCAGTTTATATGGACAGGGGATAAATAATTCACCCCTCCACTTT. Translation gives CASSLYGQGINNSPLHF.

The chain recombines TRBV11-2 with TRBJ1-3; D gene unclear. Per the germline V gene, CDR1 is SGHAT and CDR2 is FQNNGV. The V end was cut by 2 bases, the J end by 8 bases, with 16 bases between. The CDR3 has 15 residues. The CDR3 here is CASSLSGVARDTIYF. The CDR3, as DNA: TGTGCCAGCAGCTTATCCGGGGTCGCCCGAGACACCATATATTTT.